This T cell receptor (beta chain) was sequenced in a study of T cell responses to AZD1222 COVID-19 vaccine (dated by TCRdb to about 2021). About the full investigation: AZD1222 recipients given second doses at about 4 weeks or at about 12 weeks were pooled, since spike-specific TCR depth and breadth were not found to differ between the two schedules. TCR sequencing covered over 230 trial participants: 200 to 220 given two doses of AZD1222 and 26 given two doses of MenACWY control vaccine. Trial participants were enrolled by age into subgroups of 18-55, 56-69 and 70-plus years, and around 150, 28 and 57 TCR-sequenced participants, respectively, were included in these subgroups. Overall study outcomes, separate from this receptor: Conclusions about previously exposed vaccinees are limited because only five to seven AZD1222 recipients were SARS-CoV-2 seropositive at baseline. A significant rise in spike-specific TCR breadth and depth was observed after two AZD1222 doses relative to day 0 and relative to MenACWY recipients. The 56-69-year group was small, and its depth increase did not reach significance, likely because of low power. Because no day 14 peak-response samples were available, repertoires were characterized only after the peak T cell response. CD4 TCRs associated with the vaccine covered the entire spike protein, and the dominant responses were in regions 160-218 and 743-854. Reportedly, close to half of the unique spike-specific TCRs recognized epitopes lying outside the regions that are mutated in the B.1.351 and B.1.1.7 variants. Participants were mostly white British, with more females than males. The authors suggested clonal diversity may have been underestimated.

What the time point label conveys for this sample: baseline before first vaccination. Vaccinee samples came from UK trials COV001 and COV002, including a single-blind randomized controlled phase 2/3 trial of AZD1222 (ChAdOx1 nCoV-19) in healthy adults. For TCRbeta chain sequencing, PBMC samples were collected from trial participants at day 0 and at day 28 after the second dose. CDR1 and CDR2 are drawn from the germline V gene (reference sequence): LNHDA, SQIVND. Spanning cysteine to phenylalanine, the CDR3 consists of 15 amino acids. Only the CDR3 portion is preserved as DNA: 45 bases, with reading frame beginning at the first base. Deletion took 1 base off V and 2 bases off J, with a span of 11 bases between the germline ends. The CDR3 regions of human TCRbeta chains were analyzed by immunosequencing. The authors' pipeline ran thus. TCRs in the repertoires were matched against a reference library of SARS-CoV-2-specific TCRs that had been generated with the MIRA antigen-specificity platform. Breadth meant the fraction of unique TCRs that were SARS-CoV-2-associated, whereas depth meant the fraction of total T cells that were SARS-CoV-2-associated. Using the MIRA data, every spike-specific TCR was mapped to the spike region that the TCR reacted to and assigned to either a CD4 or a CD8 class. Log10-transformed breadth and depth values were compared by one-way ANOVA with Sidak's multiple comparisons tests. This is the immuneACCESS table as TCRdb keeps it, with only in-frame sequences that have V and J called. A part of the clones is gone; compared with another copy, unresolved V genes explain less than half, and the rest is unexplained. V and J calls and clone size are copied from that table; D and trimming were computed from the DNA. This sample is represented by fewer than 150,000 clones; 75% to 95% of them were singletons. Together, the top ten hold about 3.4% of the sample.

To note about this clone: Its target antigen remains unknown. No base quality values were provided; no much bigger clone lies one nucleotide off.

This receptor was taken from an adult in good health. The V gene is TRBV19 and the J gene is TRBJ2-5; matching of 7 bases hints at TRBD2 as the D gene. This specimen consisted of peripheral blood, obtained on day 0 of AZD1222 vaccination. The CDR3 here reads CASSIAGGQQETQYF. Here is the DNA: TGTGCCAGTAGTATAGCGGGGGGCCAACAAGAGACCCAGTACTTC.